The source of this T cell receptor (beta chain) is a study of shared clonotypes between healthy human individuals. Genomic DNA of each subset was evenly split across several immunoSEQ plates. Original processing notes: ImmunoSEQ supplied junction-only sequences lacking quality scores, so filtering was different. Produced via immunoSEQ multiplex PCR; TCRdb's table is partial and in-frame only. D and trimming were read from the DNA, whereas the V and J calls and clone size are those reported in that table. The table lists roughly 600,000 clones, roughly 98% of them singletons, with roughly 0.29% in the top ten. Germline V gene lookup returns CDR1 SGHVS and CDR2 FNYEAQ. The CDR3 length is 20 residues. V dropped 4 bases and J dropped 7; count of bases not matched to a gene: 26. Naive-designated CD8 cells lacked CD45RO, were positively enriched for CCR7, and omitted terminally differentiated effector memory CD45RA+ cells.

The chain is built from TRBV7-6 and TRBJ2-5, with 8 bases matching TRBD1. The sequence was collected from a man aged 30 to 45 in good health. Input material: naive CD8+ T cells sorted from blood. The DNA for the CDR3 is TGTGCCAGCAGCTCTCGTGGAGATACCGGGACAGGAATCAAAGGCTGGACCCAGTACTTC. Translating gives CASSSRGDTGTGIKGWTQYF.